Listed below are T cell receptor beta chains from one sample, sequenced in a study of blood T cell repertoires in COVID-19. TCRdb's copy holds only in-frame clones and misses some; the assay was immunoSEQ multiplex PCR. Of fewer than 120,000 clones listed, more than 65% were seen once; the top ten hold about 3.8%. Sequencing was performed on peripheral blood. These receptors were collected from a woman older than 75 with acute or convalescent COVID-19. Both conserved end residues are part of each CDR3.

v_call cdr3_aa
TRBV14 CATPPGLVDNEQFF
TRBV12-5 CASGLSPANYGYTF
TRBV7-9 CASSLPPGQGAIGYTF
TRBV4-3 CASSQVAGAETQYF
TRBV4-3 CASSQDRGHHGYTF
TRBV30 CAWSAGQGPYNEQFF
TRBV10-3 CAISESIGLAGATDTQYF
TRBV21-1 CASSKALGLAGYEQYF
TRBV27 CASRPRQNNQPQHF
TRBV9 CASSVRVKLDTQYF
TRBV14 CASSPMTGTYGYTF